This T cell receptor beta chain emerged from a study of T cell changes during pregnancy in multiple sclerosis. V was clipped by 6 bases and J by 8 bases; unmatched bases: 5. Germline lookup yields CDR1 MNHEY and CDR2 SVGAGI. The CDR3 loop spans 13 amino acids. The protocol was immunoSEQ multiplex PCR, while the TCRdb copy is restricted to in-frame clones and leaves out a portion. Of tens of thousands of clones in the sample, over 85% are singletons; the top ten hold approximately 0.15%. The J gene is TRBJ2-3, the V gene TRBV6-5, with 10 bases lining up with TRBD1. The clonotype originates from a female donor with multiple sclerosis, enrolled in a pregnancy study. This material consisted of CD4+ T cells from peripheral blood mononuclear cells, taken after pregnancy. The CDR3 spells CASSRQGALTQYF. The CDR3 nucleotides read TGTGCCAGCAGCCGACAGGGGGCACTTACGCAGTATTTT.